The 17 T cell receptor beta chains listed next were all sequenced from one sample in a study of T-cell reconstitution after alpha-beta-depleted transplantation in children (dated by TCRdb to the mid-2010s). Interpreted using the paper, the treatment or condition label stands for: allogeneic hematopoietic cell transplantation with graft depleted of TCRalphabeta T cells and CD19 B cells. Receptor libraries were prepared by PCR. Sequencing was performed on an Illumina HiSeq 2500. TCR libraries were prepared with molecular barcoding, using unique molecular identifiers to normalize TCRbeta repertoire quantification. Using fastp at Q25 and MiXCR, TCRdb reprocessed the public reads and kept productive beta chains. Each CDR3 protein gets just one entry, which takes the most common genes and DNA from the rows behind it. The sample table contains approximately 82,000 distinct CDR3 sequences; only one count was recorded for 15% to 18% of them. The ten largest clones represent 15% to 20% of the sample.

The material was PBMCs, mostly from graft donor cells, obtained 180 days after TCRalphabeta/CD19-depleted stem cell transplant. All receptors come from a male patient aged 2-15 years who had a stem cell transplant for acute lymphoblastic leukemia, so the T cells may come from the graft donor.

The chain carries TRBV12-3 or TRBV12-4 and TRBJ2-7; TRBD2 matches 11 bases. V shed 3 bases and J 3 bases; nucleotides not matched to a gene: 4. The CDR3 extends over 15 amino acids. The CDR3 sequence is CASSLGLADIYEQYF. The DNA of the CDR3 is TGTGCCAGCAGTTTGGGACTAGCGGATATCTACGAGCAGTACTTC.

This chain links TRBV29-1 with TRBJ2-1; TRBD2 agrees at 16 bases. The CDR3 extends over 20 amino acids. The germline gives CDR1 SQVTM, CDR2 ANQGSEA. V lost 0 bases, J lost 2 bases, and 10 bases stayed unmatched. The CDR3 nucleotides are TGCAGCGTTGAAGACTACGGGACTAGCGGGGGGGGTTCCCCCTACAATGAGCAGTTCTTC. This gives the protein CSVEDYGTSGGGSPYNEQFF.

The chain recombines TRBV20-1 with TRBJ2-1; 13 nucleotides align to TRBD2. V lost 6 bases and J lost 0; bases outside the gene matches: 8. The CDR3 loop spans 17 amino acids. Germline V gene data show CDR1 as DFQATT and CDR2 as SNEGSKA (reference sequence). In DNA form, the CDR3 reads TGCAGTGCCGCCGGGACTAGCGGGATAAGCTCCTACAATGAGCAGTTCTTC. Translating gives CSAAGTSGISSYNEQFF.

The V gene is TRBV6-5, the J gene TRBJ1-2; 8 bases match TRBD1. The CDR3 spans 16 residues. Germline V gene sequence: CDR1 MNHEY, CDR2 SVGAGI. V shed 0 bases, J shed 3 bases, and the junction held 6 bases outside the gene matches. CDR3: CASSYSTGESHYGYTF. CDR3 nucleotide sequence: TGTGCCAGCAGTTACTCGACAGGGGAGTCCCACTATGGCTACACCTTC.

This clonotype has only a few counts. This chain joins TRBV20-1 and TRBJ2-7; TRBD1 is a possible D gene (6 bases). The CDR3 spans 14 residues. Deletions cut 1 base from V and 0 bases from J, with 10 bases between. Germline CDR1 and CDR2: DFQATT and SNEGSKA (reference sequence). CDR3: CSARGDRSSYEQYF. The CDR3, as DNA: TGCAGTGCTAGAGGCGACAGGTCCTCCTACGAGCAGTACTTC.

The V and J genes are TRBV20-1 and TRBJ2-3; D not resolved. V dropped 6 bases and J dropped 6 bases, with 10 bases sitting between them. CDR3 length: 11 residues. CDR1 and CDR2 (germline): DFQATT, SNEGSKA (reference sequence). The CDR3 region has the DNA TGCAGTGCAGCCCAGGCTGATACGCAGTATTTT. It translates to CSAAQADTQYF.

This clonotype was detected ten times or more. V is TRBV9 and J is TRBJ1-5, with TRBD1 as a possible D gene (5 bases). The ends were cut back, 4 bases at V and 7 bases at J, with 12 bases in the middle. CDR1 SGDLS and CDR2 YYNGEE come from the germline V gene. The CDR3 spans 13 residues. As DNA, the CDR3 is TGTGCCAGCAGCATAGGGGAAGGGCAGCCCCAGCATTTT. It encodes CASSIGEGQPQHF.

The rearrangement uses TRBV12-3 or TRBV12-4 and TRBJ2-1; D is perhaps TRBD1 or TRBD2 (5 bases each). V lost 6 bases and J 7 bases, leaving 19 bases between the germline ends. The CDR3 extends over 15 amino acids. CDR3 in amino acids: CASSRYRDHENEQFF. DNA for the CDR3: TGTGCCAGCAGCCGTTACCGGGACCACGAGAATGAGCAGTTCTTC.

This clonotype was detected a few times. The chain has TRBV4-3 and TRBJ2-5; 7 bases are shared with TRBD1. The CDR3 is made up of 14 amino acids. Losses at the gene ends were 0 bases for V and 5 bases for J; bases not matched to a gene: 3. Germline lookup yields CDR1 LGHNA and CDR2 YSLEER. In DNA, the CDR3 is TGCGCCAGCAGCCAAGATGACAGGGTGGAGACCCAGTACTTC. It codes for CASSQDDRVETQYF.

The genes are TRBV24-1 and TRBJ2-1; TRBD2 is a possible D gene (6 bases). Germline-derived CDR1 and CDR2 are KGHDR and SFDVKD. This CDR3 spans 16 amino acids. Trimming took 0 bases from V and 8 from J, leaving 16 bases between them. In nucleotides, the CDR3 is TGTGCCACCAGTGATTTGCCCCAAGGCGGGGTCCATGAGCAGTTCTTC. Protein product: CATSDLPQGGVHEQFF.

A few counts support this clonotype. The CDR3 loop is CASSPRRLAEETQYF. The CDR3 nucleotides are TGTGCCAGCAGCCCAAGACGTCTAGCGGAAGAGACCCAGTACTTC. The J gene is TRBJ2-5, the V gene TRBV7-6; 7 bases agree with TRBD2. Trimming cost V 5 bases and J 3 bases; bases outside gene matches: 9. The germline CDR1 and CDR2 sequences are SGHVS and FNYEAQ. This CDR3 has 15 amino acids.

This chain connects TRBV12-3 or TRBV12-4 to TRBJ1-1; no clear D gene. V was shortened by 4 bases and J by 8 bases, with 8 bases between the two germline ends. This CDR3 comprises 11 residues. Here the CDR3 reads CASSSSGEAFF. The CDR3 region has the DNA TGTGCCAGCAGTTCCTCCGGGGAAGCTTTCTTT.

This clonotype was counted between two and nine times. The chain has TRBV5-1 and TRBJ2-7, with a possible D match to TRBD1 (5 bases). Between the trimmed V and J ends, which lost 0 bases and 2 bases, there was a span of 6 bases. The germline V gene has CDR1 SGHRS and CDR2 YFSETQ. This CDR3 is built from 13 residues. CDR3 sequence (DNA): TGCGCCAGCAGCTTGGCAGGGCCCTACGAGCAGTACTTC. It translates to CASSLAGPYEQYF.

This clonotype was detected only a few times. The rearrangement joins TRBV29-1 to TRBJ2-3; D unresolved. V was clipped by 1 base and J by 6 bases, with 8 bases between them. The CDR3 has 12 residues. Looked up from germline, CDR1 is SQVTM and CDR2 is ANQGSEA. CDR3 sequence: CSVEGRADTQYF. The CDR3 DNA reads as TGCAGCGTTGAAGGGAGAGCCGATACGCAGTATTTT.

This clonotype has a count of ten or more. V usage is TRBV6-1 and J usage is TRBJ1-6; D is unresolved. Trimming took 6 bases from V and 6 from J, leaving 15 bases between them. The germline V gene has CDR1 MNHNS and CDR2 SASEGT. CDR3 length equals 15 residues. CDR3 sequence: CASRIREYSNSPLHF. Here the CDR3 DNA reads TGTGCCAGCAGAATAAGGGAGTACAGTAATTCACCCCTCCACTTT.

V and J are TRBV4-1 and TRBJ2-7, with D perhaps assigned TRBD1 or TRBD2 (6 bases each). The germline gives CDR1 MGHRA, CDR2 YSYEKL. The length of the CDR3 is 19 residues. V dropped 1 base and J dropped 3 bases, with 25 bases sitting between them. CDR3 bases: TGCGCCAGCAGCCAAGGGGACGCGTGGGGAGACAGGAGGGTCTACGAGCAGTACTTC. It translates to CASSQGDAWGDRRVYEQYF.

This sequence joins TRBV11-2 and TRBJ2-1, with 8 bases fitting TRBD1. CDR1 SGHAT and CDR2 FQNNGV come from the germline V gene. V was clipped by 1 base and J by 8 bases; unmatched bases: 16. The CDR3 totals 18 residues. The CDR3: CASSLVKRTTGDRYEQFF. In DNA form, the CDR3 reads TGTGCCAGCAGCTTAGTGAAACGGACGACAGGGGACCGGTATGAGCAGTTCTTC.